This T cell receptor beta chain came from a study of OX40 agonist ivuxolimab in advanced cancers. About the study: Each patient was given ivuxolimab into a vein every 2 weeks, at 0.01 to 10 mg/kg. Of the participants, 40% had some prior anti-PD-1, anti-PD-L1 or anti-CTLA-4 therapy, which was allowed.

Sequenced by immunoSEQ multiplex PCR; TCRdb stores in-frame clones only, minus some. The sample contains tens of thousands of clones, 88% of which appear only once. As to this clone: The target antigen is unknown.

The length of the CDR3 is 16 residues. Losses at the gene ends were 2 bases for V and 7 bases for J; bases not matched to a gene: 10. Germline V lookup: CDR1 MDHEN, CDR2 SYDVKM. Overall study results and limits: The expanded peripheral T cells' antigen specificity was not determined. CD4+ and CD8+ blood T cells expanded clonally by week 6 at 0.1 to 3.0 mg/kg.

The rearrangement joins TRBV28 to TRBJ2-1, with 8 nucleotides matching TRBD2. Here the sequenced sample was CD4+ or CD8+ T cells sorted from blood, taken in a trial of the OX40 agonist ivuxolimab. The clonotype originates from an adult with an advanced solid tumor such as melanoma, head and neck, liver or kidney cancer. CDR3: CASSLRSWLAGNEQFF. CDR3 DNA: TGTGCCAGCAGTTTAAGGTCTTGGCTAGCGGGTAATGAGCAGTTCTTC.